Shown below are 28 T cell receptor beta chains from a single sample sequenced in a study of Ad26.COV2.S vaccination and SARS-CoV-2 variants. Assay: immunoSEQ multiplex PCR; the TCRdb copy retains only in-frame clones and omits some. The data show fewer than 400,000 clones, roughly 90% seen once. The treatment is: roughly 18 received Ad26.COV2.S at low or high dose, single or two shots; 5 received placebo; per-sample allocation not given. Following the first vaccine or placebo injection, samples were taken on day 63. The sample here was peripheral blood, taken in a trial of Ad26.COV2.S vaccine versus placebo. All receptors derive from a person aged 18 to 59 who received the Ad26.COV2.S COVID-19 vaccine or a placebo.

The V gene is TRBV11-3, the J gene TRBJ2-1; D gene ambiguous. Germline V gene lookup returns CDR1 SGHNT and CDR2 YENEEA. V dropped 2 bases and J dropped 13 bases, with 12 bases sitting between them. The CDR3 is made up of 12 amino acids. The CDR3 reads CASSLNRDQQFF. CDR3 nucleotides: TGTGCCAGCAGCTTAAATCGCGACCAACAGTTCTTC.

V and J are TRBV5-1 and TRBJ2-7; D possibly corresponds to TRBD2 (6 bases). CDR3 length: 13 amino acids. Deletions cut 5 bases from V and 0 bases from J, with 9 bases between. Germline CDR1 and CDR2: SGHRS and YFSETQ. The CDR3 sequence is CASRRESSYEQYF. CDR3 coding DNA: TGCGCCAGCAGACGGGAGAGCTCCTACGAGCAGTACTTC.

This chain uses TRBV20-1 with TRBJ2-1; no reliable D call. The V end was cut by 3 bases, the J end by 5 bases, with 5 bases between. CDR1 and CDR2 from the germline V gene are DFQATT and SNEGSKA (reference sequence). CDR3 length: 11 amino acids. This chain's CDR3 is CSASFDNEQFF. The DNA of the CDR3 is TGCAGTGCTAGTTTTGACAATGAGCAGTTCTTC.

This chain uses TRBV5-1 with TRBJ2-7, with D tentatively TRBD1 or TRBD2 (5 bases each). Germline assignment: CDR1 SGHRS and CDR2 YFSETQ. The CDR3 totals 14 residues. Deletions cut 4 bases from V and 6 bases from J, with 17 bases between. The chain's CDR3 is CASSRDSALAEQYF. The CDR3 DNA reads as TGCGCCAGCAGCCGCGACAGCGCCCTAGCCGAGCAGTACTTC.

In its sample, this clone was seen once. This chain connects TRBV4-1 to TRBJ2-3; D unresolved. The germline gives CDR1 MGHRA, CDR2 YSYEKL. The CDR3 sequence is 13 residues long. V was trimmed by 1 base and J by 4 bases, leaving 6 bases between them. The CDR3 is CASSQAGSDTQYF. CDR3 bases: TGCGCCAGCAGCCAAGCTGGTTCAGATACGCAGTATTTT.

The gene calls are TRBV27 and TRBJ2-2; D is unresolved. The CDR3 has 16 residues. With 5 bases removed from V and 4 bases from J, the gap between germline ends came to 17 bases. The V gene's germline CDR1 is MNHEY and CDR2 SMNVEV (reference sequence). The CDR3 here is CASSTLRVKTTGELFF. Here the CDR3 DNA reads TGTGCCAGCAGTACTCTTAGGGTGAAGACCACCGGGGAGCTGTTTTTT.

The J gene is TRBJ1-5, the V gene TRBV30; D possibly corresponds to TRBD1 (6 bases). Trimming removed 4 bases at V and 6 bases at J, with 13 bases between. Germline V gene sequence: CDR1 GTSNPN, CDR2 SVGIG (reference sequence). The CDR3 consists of 13 residues. In nucleotides, the CDR3 is TGTGCCTGGACACAGGGAATGGGTCAGCCCCAGCATTTT. Protein: CAWTQGMGQPQHF. The full variable domain, rest sourced from reference TRBV30 and TRBJ1-5, is SQTIHQWPATLVQPVGSPLSLECTVEGTSNPNLYWYRQAAGRGLQLLFYSVGIGQISSEVPQNLSASRPQDRQFILSSKKLLLSDSGFYLCAWTQGMGQPQHFGDGTRLSIL.

V gene TRBV5-1 combines with J gene TRBJ2-7; D may be TRBD1 (5 bases). The CDR3 runs 14 residues. Deletions cut 5 bases from V and 2 bases from J, with 14 bases between. In germline, CDR1 is SGHRS, CDR2 YFSETQ. The chain's CDR3 is CASRMGQGTYEQYF. The CDR3 DNA follows: TGCGCCAGCAGAATGGGGCAGGGAACCTACGAGCAGTACTTC. The full variable domain, its missing parts supplied by reference TRBV5-1 and TRBJ2-7, is KAGVTQTPRYLIKTRGQQVTLSCSPISGHRSVSWYQQTPGQGLQFLFEYFSETQRNKGNFPGRFSGRQFSNSRSEMNVSTLELGDSALYLCASRMGQGTYEQYFGPGTRLTVT.

This clone was detected once. The chain carries TRBV4-1 and TRBJ2-2, with D uncertain. Germline V lookup: CDR1 MGHRA, CDR2 YSYEKL. Trimming removed 4 bases from V and 2 bases from J, with 17 bases in between. CDR3 length: 17 residues. The CDR3 DNA reads TGCGCCAGCAGCCCCCCGAAAGGCGGTACAAACACCGGGGAGCTGTTTTTT. Translating it yields CASSPPKGGTNTGELFF.

This sequence joins TRBV7-2 and TRBJ2-1; TRBD2 matches 10 bases. CDR3 length: 18 residues. V was clipped by 3 bases and J by 2 bases; unmatched bases: 10. Per the germline V gene, CDR1 is SGHTA and CDR2 is FQGNSA. CDR3 in amino acids: CASSFSLAGGDPYNEQFF. Written as DNA, the CDR3 is TGTGCCAGCAGCTTTTCCTTAGCGGGAGGAGATCCCTACAATGAGCAGTTCTTC.

The gene calls are TRBV6-5 and TRBJ1-4; 7 nucleotides agree with TRBD1. Trimming took 2 bases from V and 7 from J; bases not matched to a gene: 7. Looked up from germline, CDR1 is MNHEY and CDR2 is SVGAGI. This CDR3 has 15 amino acids. The chain's CDR3 is CASSYRVGTVEKLFF. CDR3 nucleotides: TGTGCCAGCAGTTACCGGGTGGGGACAGTTGAAAAACTGTTTTTT.

The V and J genes are TRBV5-1 and TRBJ1-4; TRBD1 aligns across 7 bases. This CDR3 spans 13 amino acids. V was pared by 5 bases and J by 8 bases, with 6 bases of the junction left unmatched. Germline lookup yields CDR1 SGHRS and CDR2 YFSETQ. The CDR3 loop reads CASRQGFGEKLFF. CDR3 DNA: TGCGCCAGCAGACAGGGGTTCGGGGAAAAACTGTTTTTT.

This clone was counted once. This rearrangement joins TRBV7-9 to TRBJ2-1; tentative D call: TRBD2 (6 bases). In germline, CDR1 is SEHNR, CDR2 FQNEAQ (reference sequence). This CDR3 spans 15 amino acids. Trimming shortened V by 9 bases and J by 5 bases, and 20 bases separated the two germline ends. The CDR3 nucleotides read TGTGCCAGTGTCCTTGAAGGGAGGAGCCACAATGAGCAGTTCTTC. This sequence encodes CASVLEGRSHNEQFF.

CDR3 DNA: TGTGCCAGCAGTATTACAGGGGTAGGTGAAAAACTGTTTTTT. It translates to CASSITGVGEKLFF. The chain uses TRBV28 and TRBJ1-4, with TRBD1 identical over 7 bases. Germline CDR1 and CDR2: MDHEN and SYDVKM. The CDR3 runs 14 residues. V lost 5 bases to trimming and J lost 7 bases; unmatched junction nucleotides: 7.

The V and J genes are TRBV4-1 and TRBJ1-3, with D uncertain. The CDR3 has 15 residues. V lost 1 base and J 0 bases, leaving 7 bases between the germline ends. Germline lookup yields CDR1 MGHRA and CDR2 YSYEKL. The CDR3 sequence: CASSQGTSSGNTIYF. CDR3 DNA: TGCGCCAGCAGCCAAGGTACGAGCTCTGGAAACACCATATATTTT.

V gene TRBV18 combines with J gene TRBJ1-5, with TRBD1 matching over 10 bases. Trimming took 4 bases from V and 7 from J; bases not matched to a gene: 4. The CDR3 runs 14 residues. Germline CDR1 KGHSH, CDR2 LQKENI. The CDR3, as DNA: TGTGCCAGCTCACGGGACAGGGGAAGGCAGCCCCAGCATTTT. It specifies CASSRDRGRQPQHF.

CDR3: CASSRTGLNTEAFF. CDR3 DNA sequence: TGTGCCAGCTCAAGAACGGGTCTGAACACTGAAGCTTTCTTT. This chain uses TRBV9 with TRBJ1-1; D ambiguous. CDR3 length: 14 residues. Germline CDR1 and CDR2: SGDLS and YYNGEE. V lost 7 bases to trimming and J lost 0 bases, with 13 bases between them.

This clone was detected once. J is TRBJ1-1 and V is TRBV11-1, with D maybe TRBD1 (5 bases). The ends were cut back, 7 bases at V and 1 base at J, with 7 bases in the middle. The length of the CDR3 is 12 residues. CDR1 and CDR2 from the germline V gene are SGHAT and FQDESV (reference sequence). This CDR3 is CASTTGNTEAFF. The CDR3 coding sequence is TGTGCCAGCACCACAGGGAACACTGAAGCTTTCTTT. The full variable domain, its missing parts supplied by reference TRBV11-1 and TRBJ1-1, is EAEVAQSPRYKITEKSQAVAFWCDPISGHATLYWYRQILGQGPELLVQFQDESVVDDSQLPKDRFSAERLKGVDSTLKIQPAELGDSAMYLCASTTGNTEAFFGQGTRLTVV.

This clone was found a few times. The V and J genes are TRBV9 and TRBJ1-1; maybe TRBD1 (5 bases). In germline, CDR1 is SGDLS, CDR2 YYNGEE. V lost 4 bases and J lost 1, with 17 bases in between. This CDR3 region has 16 residues. CDR3 in DNA: TGTGCCAGCAGCTCCACCGGGGGGGGAGGGAACACTGAAGCTTTCTTT. This encodes CASSSTGGGGNTEAFF.

The chain couples TRBV28 to TRBJ2-6; D possibly corresponds to TRBD2 (5 bases). The CDR3 spans 17 residues. From germline, CDR1 is MDHEN and CDR2 SYDVKM. Trimming removed 5 bases at V and 0 bases at J, with 14 bases between. The CDR3 here is CASSPWELPSGANVLTF. CDR3 bases: TGTGCCAGCAGTCCCTGGGAGCTCCCCTCTGGGGCCAACGTCCTGACTTTC.

This rearrangement joins TRBV5-1 to TRBJ1-1, with 9 bases fitting TRBD1. The CDR3 totals 16 residues. The V segment lost 0 bases and the J segment 5 bases; nucleotides outside the gene matches: 8. The germline gives CDR1 SGHRS, CDR2 YFSETQ. This chain's CDR3 is CASSLGDRVSGTEAFF. CDR3 in DNA: TGCGCCAGCAGCTTGGGGGACAGGGTTTCCGGGACTGAAGCTTTCTTT. Complete variable domain (other parts from reference TRBV5-1 and TRBJ1-1): KAGVTQTPRYLIKTRGQQVTLSCSPISGHRSVSWYQQTPGQGLQFLFEYFSETQRNKGNFPGRFSGRQFSNSRSEMNVSTLELGDSALYLCASSLGDRVSGTEAFFGQGTRLTVV.

This clone was found a few times. This chain joins TRBV29-1 and TRBJ1-3; 7 bases agree with TRBD1. Germline CDR1 reads SQVTM; CDR2 reads ANQGSEA. The trim removed 6 bases at V and 2 bases at J, leaving 4 bases unmatched. This CDR3 has 13 amino acids. CDR3 sequence: CSVKTGTGNTIYF. CDR3 DNA sequence: TGCAGCGTCAAGACAGGGACTGGAAACACCATATATTTT.

This clone was seen once. This chain links TRBV5-5 with TRBJ1-4, with TRBD1 matching 8 bases. Germline loops: CDR1 SGHKS, CDR2 YYEKEE (reference sequence). CDR3 size: 16 residues. The trim removed 0 bases at V and 7 bases at J, leaving 8 bases unmatched. CDR3 loop: CASSLAPGQVREKLFF. As DNA, the CDR3 is TGTGCCAGCAGCTTGGCCCCGGGACAGGTGCGTGAAAAACTGTTTTTT.

The chain has TRBV19 and TRBJ1-3; 7 bases match TRBD1. The V gene end was trimmed by 7 bases and the J gene end by 1 base; junction bases not matched to a gene: 4. This CDR3 region has 14 residues. Germline V lookup: CDR1 LNHDA, CDR2 SQIVND (reference sequence). The CDR3 sequence is CASKEGASGNTIYF. CDR3 nucleotides: TGTGCCAGTAAAGAGGGGGCATCTGGAAACACCATATATTTT.

This chain joins TRBV27 and TRBJ2-3; TRBD2 matches at 7 bases. Germline V gives CDR1 MNHEY, CDR2 SMNVEV (reference sequence). This CDR3 contains 16 residues. The V gene end was trimmed by 3 bases and the J gene end by 4 bases; junction bases not matched to a gene: 10. CDR3 region: CASSFGEGPYADTQYF. The CDR3, as DNA: TGTGCCAGCAGTTTTGGGGAGGGCCCCTACGCAGATACGCAGTATTTT.

The CDR3 DNA reads TGTGCCAGCAGGAAGGAGGGGGCAGGTACTGAAGCTTTCTTT. It translates to CASRKEGAGTEAFF. The V gene is TRBV6-4, the J gene TRBJ1-1; 7 bases are shared with TRBD1. Trimming cost V 6 bases and J 5 bases; bases outside gene matches: 9. This CDR3 has 14 residues. The germline V gene encodes CDR1 MRHNA and CDR2 SNTAGT.

The V and J genes are TRBV5-4 and TRBJ2-5, with TRBD1 matching 9 bases. This CDR3 has 16 residues. Germline V gives CDR1 SGHNT, CDR2 YYREEE (reference sequence). V shed 0 bases, J shed 7 bases, and the junction held 10 bases outside the gene matches. The CDR3 protein is CASSLGQGVFGGTQYF. The CDR3 DNA reads as TGTGCCAGCAGCTTGGGACAGGGGGTTTTTGGGGGGACCCAGTACTTC.

J is TRBJ1-5 and V is TRBV4-1; D might be TRBD1 (5 bases). This CDR3 is built from 14 residues. Trimming cost V 0 bases and J 7 bases, with 10 bases left between them. Germline V gives CDR1 MGHRA, CDR2 YSYEKL. CDR3 nucleotide sequence: TGCGCCAGCAGCCAAGATGCGGGGCAACAGCCCCAGCATTTT. This translates into CASSQDAGQQPQHF.